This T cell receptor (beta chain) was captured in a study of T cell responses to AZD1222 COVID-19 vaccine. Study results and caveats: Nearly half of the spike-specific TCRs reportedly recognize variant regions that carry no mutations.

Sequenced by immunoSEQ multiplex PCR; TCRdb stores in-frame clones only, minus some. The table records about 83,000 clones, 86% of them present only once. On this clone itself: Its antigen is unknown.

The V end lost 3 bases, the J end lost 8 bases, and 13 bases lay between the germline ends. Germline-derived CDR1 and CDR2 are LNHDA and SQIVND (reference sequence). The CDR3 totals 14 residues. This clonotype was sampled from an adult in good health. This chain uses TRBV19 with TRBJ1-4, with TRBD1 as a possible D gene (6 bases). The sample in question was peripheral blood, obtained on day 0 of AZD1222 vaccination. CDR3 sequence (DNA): TGTGCCAGTAGTATTCACAGGGCCGAGGAAAAACTGTTTTTT. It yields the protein CASSIHRAEEKLFF.